Below, 8 T cell receptor beta chains from the same sample are listed, as sequenced in a study of CDR3 diversity in severe acne. TCRdb used MiXCR to reprocess the PCR reads, holding one entry per CDR3 protein. The data contain under 95,000 distinct CDR3 sequences, around half of them singletons. The specimen sequenced was blood. These receptors all come from a male donor in good health, serving as a control.

This clonotype was picked up many times. The rearrangement uses TRBV11-2 and TRBJ2-7, with D uncertain. Trimming took 1 base from V and 1 from J, leaving 11 bases between them. This CDR3 has 15 amino acids. Looked up from germline, CDR1 is SGHAT and CDR2 is FQNNGV. The CDR3 DNA follows: TGTGCCAGCAGCTTAGTTCTCCAGGATTCCTACGAGCAGTACTTC. Translating gives CASSLVLQDSYEQYF. Full variable domain (outside the CDR3, taken from reference TRBV11-2 and TRBJ2-7): EAGVAQSPRYKIIEKRQSVAFWCNPISGHATLYWYQQILGQGPKLLIQFQNNGVVDDSQLPKDRFSAERLKGVDSTLKIQPAKLEDSAVYLCASSLVLQDSYEQYFGPGTRLTVT.

V and J are TRBV6-5 and TRBJ2-1; TRBD2 matches at 8 bases. This CDR3 region has 11 residues. Germline lookup yields CDR1 MNHEY and CDR2 SVGAGI. J lost 16 bases, V lost 5 bases, and 7 bases had no gene match. CDR3: CASSQSGGGFF. CDR3 sequence (DNA): TGTGCCAGCAGTCAGAGCGGGGGCGGATTCTTC.

On this clonotype: This CDR3 is missing its conserved last phenylalanine or tryptophan, likely due to a read error. The rearrangement joins TRBV10-3 to TRBJ2-7, with 8 bases aligning to TRBD1. V trimming: 10 bases; J trimming: 3 bases; junction bases outside the gene matches: 17. From germline, CDR1 is ENHRY and CDR2 SYGVKD. This CDR3 spans 16 amino acids. The DNA of the CDR3 is TGTGCCAGCAGCTTAGCCGGACAGGGTGTTCACTACGAGCAGTACTCC. The encoded protein is CASSLAGQGVHYEQYS.

The rearrangement uses TRBV12-5 and TRBJ1-1; no clear D gene. CDR1 and CDR2 (germline): LGHNT, FRNRAP. The CDR3 is made up of 12 amino acids. The CDR3 coding sequence is TGTGCCAGCAACTTCCGCGGTACTGAAGCTTTCTTT. It encodes CASNFRGTEAFF.

The chain joins TRBV12-3 or TRBV12-4 to TRBJ2-7; TRBD1 agrees at 8 bases. The CDR3 extends over 12 amino acids. With V trimmed by 6 bases and J by 5 bases, 3 bases remained unmatched. The chain's CDR3 is CASRTGVHEQYF. The CDR3 DNA reads TGTGCCAGCAGGACAGGGGTCCACGAGCAGTACTTC.

J is TRBJ1-4 and V is TRBV29-1, with D unclear. The CDR3 has 14 amino acids. Germline-derived CDR1 and CDR2 are SQVTM and ANQGSEA. V was cut by 5 bases and J by 5 bases, with 15 bases left in between. As DNA, the CDR3 is TGCAGCGTTCGATATTCGACTAGGAATGAAAAACTGTTTTTT. Translated, it gives CSVRYSTRNEKLFF.

Note on this clonotype: One end of the junction is discordant with germline, which a read error may explain. The J gene is TRBJ2-6, the V gene TRBV20-1, with 12 bases that match TRBD2. CDR1 is DFQATT and CDR2 is SNEGSKA in the germline V gene (reference sequence). CDR3 length equals 16 residues. DNA for the CDR3: TGCAGTGCTAGAATCCCTTGGACTAGCGGGGCCTACGTCCTGACTTTC. Its protein product is CSARIPWTSGAYVLTF.

By share, this clonotype ranks as medium-sized. The rearrangement joins TRBV2 to TRBJ1-6; no firm D call. V was clipped by 6 bases and J by 7 bases, with 10 bases between them. This CDR3 spans 13 amino acids. CDR1 and CDR2 from the germline V gene are SNHLY and FYNNEI. In DNA form, the CDR3 reads TGTGCCAGCAGGTCGGCAGAAAATTCACCCCTCCACTTT. Protein: CASRSAENSPLHF. Combining the CDR3 with reference TRBV2 and TRBJ1-6 gives the whole variable domain EPEVTQTPSHQVTQMGQEVILRCVPISNHLYFYWYRQILGQKVEFLVSFYNNEISEKSEIFDDQFSVERPDGSNFTLKIRSTKLEDSAMYFCASRSAENSPLHFGNGTRLTVT.